This T cell receptor (beta chain) was documented in a study of T-cell reconstitution after alpha-beta-depleted transplantation in children. Preparation of the TCRbeta library involved a method that used unique molecular identifiers. TCRdb processed the PCR reads anew with MiXCR; each CDR3 protein has one entry. Found here are about 870,000 distinct CDR3 sequences, approximately 15% of them singletons; the top ten hold just under 5%. This clonotype came up a few times. Its matching antigen is unknown. Germline loops: CDR1 DFQATT, CDR2 SNEGSKA (reference sequence). This CDR3 region has 12 residues. V was shortened by 3 bases and J by 4 bases, with 9 bases between the two germline ends. Findings and limits, study-wide: Several patients had high TCRbeta diversity at day 60; it came from surviving recipient T cells and thymic progenitors. Roughly two months post-transplant, alpha-beta T cells reportedly originated from several hundred graft clones that had expanded.

Sequencing was performed on PBMCs, mostly from graft donor cells, taken 360 days after TCRalphabeta/CD19-depleted stem cell transplant. The TCR comes from a male patient aged 10 to 17 who had a stem cell transplant for acute lymphoblastic leukemia, so the T cells may come from the graft donor. V is TRBV20-1 and J is TRBJ1-1; D not certain. Here the CDR3 DNA reads TGCAGTGCTAGTGAAATCCGCACTGAAGCTTTCTTT. This sequence encodes CSASEIRTEAFF.